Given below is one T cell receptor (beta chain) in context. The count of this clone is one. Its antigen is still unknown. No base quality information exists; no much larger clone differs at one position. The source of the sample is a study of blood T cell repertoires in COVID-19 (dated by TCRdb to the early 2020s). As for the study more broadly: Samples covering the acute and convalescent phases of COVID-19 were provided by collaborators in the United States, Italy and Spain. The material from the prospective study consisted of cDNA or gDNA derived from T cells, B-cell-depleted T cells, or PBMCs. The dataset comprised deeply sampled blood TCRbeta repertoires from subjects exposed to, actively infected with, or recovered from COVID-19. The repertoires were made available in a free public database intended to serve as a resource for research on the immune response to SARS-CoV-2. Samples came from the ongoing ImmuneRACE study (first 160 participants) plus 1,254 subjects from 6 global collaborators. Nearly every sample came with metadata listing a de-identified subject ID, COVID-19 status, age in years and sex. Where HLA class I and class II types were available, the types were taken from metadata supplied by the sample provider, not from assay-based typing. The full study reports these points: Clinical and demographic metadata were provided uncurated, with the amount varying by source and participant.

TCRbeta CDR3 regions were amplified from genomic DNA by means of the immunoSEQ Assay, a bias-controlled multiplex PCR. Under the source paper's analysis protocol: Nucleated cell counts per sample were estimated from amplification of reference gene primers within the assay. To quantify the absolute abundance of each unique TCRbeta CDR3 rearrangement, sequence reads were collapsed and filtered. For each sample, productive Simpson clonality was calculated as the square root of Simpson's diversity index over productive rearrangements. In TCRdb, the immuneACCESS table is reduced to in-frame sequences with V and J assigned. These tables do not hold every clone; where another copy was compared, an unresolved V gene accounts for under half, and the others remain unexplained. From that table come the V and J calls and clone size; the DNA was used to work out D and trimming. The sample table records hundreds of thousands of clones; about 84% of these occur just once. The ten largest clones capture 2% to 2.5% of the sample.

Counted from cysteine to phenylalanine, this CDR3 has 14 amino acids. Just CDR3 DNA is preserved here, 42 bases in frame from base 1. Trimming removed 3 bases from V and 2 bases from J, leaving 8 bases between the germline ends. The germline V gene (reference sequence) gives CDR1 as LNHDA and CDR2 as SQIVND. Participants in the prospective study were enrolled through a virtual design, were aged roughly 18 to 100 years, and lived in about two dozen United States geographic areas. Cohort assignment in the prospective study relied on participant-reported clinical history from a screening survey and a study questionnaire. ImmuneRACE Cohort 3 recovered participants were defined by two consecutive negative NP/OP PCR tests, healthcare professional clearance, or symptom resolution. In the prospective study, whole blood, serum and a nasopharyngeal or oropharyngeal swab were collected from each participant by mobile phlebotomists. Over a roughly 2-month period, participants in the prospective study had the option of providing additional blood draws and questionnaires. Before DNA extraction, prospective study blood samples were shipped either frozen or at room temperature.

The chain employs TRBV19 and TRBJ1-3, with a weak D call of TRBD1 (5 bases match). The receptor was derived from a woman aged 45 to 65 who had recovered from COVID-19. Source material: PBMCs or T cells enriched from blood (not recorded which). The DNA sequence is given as TGTGCCAGTAGTATGGGCAGGGCTGGAAACACCATATATTTT. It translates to CASSMGRAGNTIYF.